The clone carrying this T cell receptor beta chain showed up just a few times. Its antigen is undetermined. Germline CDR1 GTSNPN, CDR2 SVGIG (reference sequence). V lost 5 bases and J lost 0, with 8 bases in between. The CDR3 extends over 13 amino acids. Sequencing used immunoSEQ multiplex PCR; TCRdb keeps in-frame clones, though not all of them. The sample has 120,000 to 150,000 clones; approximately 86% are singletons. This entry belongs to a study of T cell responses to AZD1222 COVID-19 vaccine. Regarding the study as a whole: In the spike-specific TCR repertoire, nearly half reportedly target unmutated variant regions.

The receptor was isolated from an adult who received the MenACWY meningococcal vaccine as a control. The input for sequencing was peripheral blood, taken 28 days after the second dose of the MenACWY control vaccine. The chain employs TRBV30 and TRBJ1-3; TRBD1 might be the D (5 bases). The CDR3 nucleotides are TGTGCCTGGGGACAAAACTCTGGAAACACCATATATTTT. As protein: CAWGQNSGNTIYF.